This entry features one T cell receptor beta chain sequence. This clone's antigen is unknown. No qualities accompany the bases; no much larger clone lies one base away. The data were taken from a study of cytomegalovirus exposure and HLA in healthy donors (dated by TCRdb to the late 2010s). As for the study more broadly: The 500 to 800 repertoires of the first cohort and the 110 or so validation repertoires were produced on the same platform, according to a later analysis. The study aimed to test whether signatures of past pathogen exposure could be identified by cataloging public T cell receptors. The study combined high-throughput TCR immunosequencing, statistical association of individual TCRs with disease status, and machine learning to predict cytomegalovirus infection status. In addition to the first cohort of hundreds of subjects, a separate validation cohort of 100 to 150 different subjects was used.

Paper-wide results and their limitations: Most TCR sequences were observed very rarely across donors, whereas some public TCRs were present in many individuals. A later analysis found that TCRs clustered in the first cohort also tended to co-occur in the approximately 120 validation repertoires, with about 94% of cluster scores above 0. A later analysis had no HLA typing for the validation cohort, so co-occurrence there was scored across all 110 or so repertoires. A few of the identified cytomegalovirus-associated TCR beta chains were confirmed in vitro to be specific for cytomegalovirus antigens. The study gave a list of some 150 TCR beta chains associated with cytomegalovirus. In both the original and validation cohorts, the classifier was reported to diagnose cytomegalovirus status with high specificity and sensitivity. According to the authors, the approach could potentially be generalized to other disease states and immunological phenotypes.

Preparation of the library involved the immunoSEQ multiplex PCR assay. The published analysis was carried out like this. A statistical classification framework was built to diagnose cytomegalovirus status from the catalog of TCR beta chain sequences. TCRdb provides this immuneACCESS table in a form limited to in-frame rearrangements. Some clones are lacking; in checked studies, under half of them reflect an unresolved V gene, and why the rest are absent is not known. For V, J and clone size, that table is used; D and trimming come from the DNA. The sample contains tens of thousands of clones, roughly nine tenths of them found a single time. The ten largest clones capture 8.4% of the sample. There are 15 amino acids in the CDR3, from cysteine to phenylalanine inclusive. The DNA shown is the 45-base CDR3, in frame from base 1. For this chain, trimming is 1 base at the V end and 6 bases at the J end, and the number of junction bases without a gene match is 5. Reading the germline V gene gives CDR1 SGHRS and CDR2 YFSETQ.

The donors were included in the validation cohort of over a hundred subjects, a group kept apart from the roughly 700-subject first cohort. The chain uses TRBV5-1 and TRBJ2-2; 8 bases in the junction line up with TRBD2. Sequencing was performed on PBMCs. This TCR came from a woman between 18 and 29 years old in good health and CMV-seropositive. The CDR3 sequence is CASSLTSGGAGELFF. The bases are TGCGCCAGCAGCTTGACAAGCGGGGGAGCCGGGGAGCTGTTTTTT.